This paragraph reports one TCR beta chain. The antigen is undetermined. This entry comes from a study of blood T cells in healthy people across ages. Findings and limits, study-wide: Unsorted PBMCs blocked a conclusive comparison of naive and antigen-experienced cells.

Germline CDR1 reads LNHNV; CDR2 reads YYDKDF (reference sequence). The CDR3 length is 13 residues. V lost 3 bases and J 2 bases, leaving 7 bases between the germline ends. Using a J-beta primer mix together with a sample-barcoded 5' primer, a second PCR was run for roughly 6 to 12 cycles. TCRdb recomputed calls from the 5' RACE reads with MiXCR, one row per CDR3 protein. The sample includes around 1,000,000 distinct CDR3 sequences, around 25% of them seen just once. The data also belong to a second study, concerning T cells of mothers and their children. From that report: The study obtained over 9 million TCR beta CDR3 reads per mother and about 3 million per child.

The source of this sequence is a girl aged 2-15 years in good health. The source material was blood. The gene calls are TRBV15 and TRBJ2-5; D gene ambiguous. The CDR3, as DNA: TGTGCCACCAGCAGGACGAATCAAGAGACCCAGTACTTC. It encodes CATSRTNQETQYF. The entire variable domain, with the rest obtained from reference TRBV15 and TRBJ2-5, is as follows: DAMVIQNPRYQVTQFGKPVTLSCSQTLNHNVMYWYQQKSSQAPKLLFHYYDKDFNNEADTPDNFQSRRPNTSFCFLDIRSPGLGDTAMYLCATSRTNQETQYFGPGTRLLVL.